The table lists the clone carrying this T cell receptor (beta chain) with many counts. The sample is drawn from a study of blood T cells in healthy people across ages. The germline V gene has CDR1 SGHDT and CDR2 YYEEEE. This CDR3 has 15 residues. Trimming left V 5 bases short and J 5 bases short, with 17 bases between. Then a second PCR, running about 7 to 11 cycles, was carried out with a sample-barcoded 5' primer and a J-beta primer mix. From the 5' RACE reads, TCRdb called clonotypes with MiXCR, one entry per CDR3 protein. Of 980,000 or so distinct CDR3 sequences listed, about 48% were seen once; the top ten hold 13%.

This receptor was identified in a man aged 30-40 years in good health. The sample consisted of blood. V and J are TRBV5-6 and TRBJ2-1; perhaps TRBD1 as D (7 bases). The CDR3 reads CASSFGGGLHNEQFF. CDR3 DNA: TGTGCCAGCAGTTTTGGAGGGGGCCTTCACAATGAGCAGTTCTTC.